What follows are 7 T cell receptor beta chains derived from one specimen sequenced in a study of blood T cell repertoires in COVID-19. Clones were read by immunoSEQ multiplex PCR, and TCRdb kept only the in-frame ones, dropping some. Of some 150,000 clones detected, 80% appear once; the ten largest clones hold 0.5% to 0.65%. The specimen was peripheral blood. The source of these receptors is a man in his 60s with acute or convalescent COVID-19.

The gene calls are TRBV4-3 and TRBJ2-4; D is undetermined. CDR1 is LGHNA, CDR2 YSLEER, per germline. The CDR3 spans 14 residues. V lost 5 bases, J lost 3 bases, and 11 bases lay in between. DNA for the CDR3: TGCGCCAGCAGCAAGGAGTCAGACAAAAACATTCAGTACTTC. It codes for CASSKESDKNIQYF.

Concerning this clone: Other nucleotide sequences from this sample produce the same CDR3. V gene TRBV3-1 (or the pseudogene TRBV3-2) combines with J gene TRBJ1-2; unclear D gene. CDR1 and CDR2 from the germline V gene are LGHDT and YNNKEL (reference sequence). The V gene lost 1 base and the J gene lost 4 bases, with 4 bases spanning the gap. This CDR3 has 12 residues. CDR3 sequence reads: CASSQGGYGYTF. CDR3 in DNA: TGTGCCAGCAGCCAAGGCGGCTATGGCTACACCTTC.

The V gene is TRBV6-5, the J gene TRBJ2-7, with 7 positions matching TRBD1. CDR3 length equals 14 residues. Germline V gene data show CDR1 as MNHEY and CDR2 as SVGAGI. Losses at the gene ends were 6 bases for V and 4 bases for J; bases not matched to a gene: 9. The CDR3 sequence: CASRPTRTGYEQYF. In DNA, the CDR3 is TGTGCCAGCAGACCAACCCGGACAGGTTACGAGCAGTACTTC.

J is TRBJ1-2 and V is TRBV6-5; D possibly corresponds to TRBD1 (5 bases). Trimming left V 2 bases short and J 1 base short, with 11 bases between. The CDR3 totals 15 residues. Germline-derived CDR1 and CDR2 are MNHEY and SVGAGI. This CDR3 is CASSYMGGRNYGYTF. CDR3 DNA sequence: TGTGCCAGCAGTTACATGGGGGGTCGTAACTATGGCTACACCTTC.

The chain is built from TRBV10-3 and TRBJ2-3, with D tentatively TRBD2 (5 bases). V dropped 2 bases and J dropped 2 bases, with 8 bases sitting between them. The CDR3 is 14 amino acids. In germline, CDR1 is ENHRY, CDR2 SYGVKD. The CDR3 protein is CAISERGYTDTQYF. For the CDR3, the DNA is TGTGCCATCAGTGAGCGAGGGTACACAGATACGCAGTATTTT.

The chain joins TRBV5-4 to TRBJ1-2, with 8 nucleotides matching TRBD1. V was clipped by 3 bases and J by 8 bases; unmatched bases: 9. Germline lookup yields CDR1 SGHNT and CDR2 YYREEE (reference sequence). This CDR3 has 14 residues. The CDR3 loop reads CASSSVQGARGYTF. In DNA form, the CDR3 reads TGTGCCAGCAGCTCGGTTCAGGGGGCTAGAGGCTACACCTTC.

CDR3 in amino acids: CASTEGRGQYF. The CDR3 DNA reads as TGTGCCAGCACCGAAGGTCGGGGACAGTACTTC. This chain joins TRBV2 and TRBJ2-7; D may be TRBD2 (5 bases). Germline CDR1 reads SNHLY; CDR2 reads FYNNEI. The CDR3 is made up of 11 amino acids. V was trimmed by 7 bases and J by 10 bases, leaving 14 bases between them.